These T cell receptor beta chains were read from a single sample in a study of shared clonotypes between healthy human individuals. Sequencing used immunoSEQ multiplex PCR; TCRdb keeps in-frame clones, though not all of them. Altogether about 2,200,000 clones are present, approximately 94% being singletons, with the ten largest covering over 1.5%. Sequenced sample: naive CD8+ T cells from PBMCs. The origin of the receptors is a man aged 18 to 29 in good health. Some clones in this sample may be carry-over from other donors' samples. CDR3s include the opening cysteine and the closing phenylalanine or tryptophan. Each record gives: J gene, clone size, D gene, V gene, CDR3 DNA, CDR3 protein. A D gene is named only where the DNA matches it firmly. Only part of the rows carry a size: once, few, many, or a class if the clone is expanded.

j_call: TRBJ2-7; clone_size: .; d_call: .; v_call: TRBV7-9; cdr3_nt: TGTGCCAGCAGCTTAGCATTGTCGGCAGAGTACGAGCAGTACTTC; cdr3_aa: CASSLALSAEYEQYF
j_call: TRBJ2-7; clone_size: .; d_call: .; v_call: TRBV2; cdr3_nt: TGTGCCAGCAGTTTTCAACTAACCCCCTACGAGCAGTACTTC; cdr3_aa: CASSFQLTPYEQYF
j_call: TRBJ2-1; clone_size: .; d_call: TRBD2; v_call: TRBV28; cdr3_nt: TGTGCCAGCAGTTTAGCGGGAGGTTCCAATGAGCAGTTCTTC; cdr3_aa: CASSLAGGSNEQFF
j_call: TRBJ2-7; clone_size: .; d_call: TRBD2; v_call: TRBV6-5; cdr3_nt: TGTGCCAGCAGTTACTCGGGGGGGTTGGCCTACGAGCAGTACTTC; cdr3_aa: CASSYSGGLAYEQYF
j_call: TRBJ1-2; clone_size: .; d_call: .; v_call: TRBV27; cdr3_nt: TGTGCCAGCAGCCCAGGGACGGTTGGCTACACCTTC; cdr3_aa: CASSPGTVGYTF
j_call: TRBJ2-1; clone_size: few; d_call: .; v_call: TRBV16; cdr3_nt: TGTGCCAGCAGCCCAGGGGCTAATTCGGGCAATGAGCAGTTCTTC; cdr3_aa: CASSPGANSGNEQFF
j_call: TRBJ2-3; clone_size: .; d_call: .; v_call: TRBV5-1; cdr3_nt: TGCGCCAGCAGCTTGACCTTTGCCAGTGGGGCAGATACGCAGTATTTT; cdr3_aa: CASSLTFASGADTQYF
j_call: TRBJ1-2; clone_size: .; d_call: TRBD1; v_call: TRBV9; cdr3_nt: TGTGCCAGCAGCGCTCAGGGGGGCCTCTATGGCTACACCTTC; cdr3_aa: CASSAQGGLYGYTF
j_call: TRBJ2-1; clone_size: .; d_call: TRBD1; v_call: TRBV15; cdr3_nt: TGTGCCACCAGGGGGACAGGTTACAATGAGCAGTTCTTC; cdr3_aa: CATRGTGYNEQFF
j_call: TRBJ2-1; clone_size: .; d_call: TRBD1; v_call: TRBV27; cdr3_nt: TGTGCCAGCAGTGCCCAGGGGGCGGAGGGAGTGGATTACAATGAGCAGTTCTTC; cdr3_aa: CASSAQGAEGVDYNEQFF
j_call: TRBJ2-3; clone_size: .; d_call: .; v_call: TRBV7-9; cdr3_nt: TGTGCCAGCAGCTTAGACACAAGCACAGATACGCAGTATTTT; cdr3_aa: CASSLDTSTDTQYF